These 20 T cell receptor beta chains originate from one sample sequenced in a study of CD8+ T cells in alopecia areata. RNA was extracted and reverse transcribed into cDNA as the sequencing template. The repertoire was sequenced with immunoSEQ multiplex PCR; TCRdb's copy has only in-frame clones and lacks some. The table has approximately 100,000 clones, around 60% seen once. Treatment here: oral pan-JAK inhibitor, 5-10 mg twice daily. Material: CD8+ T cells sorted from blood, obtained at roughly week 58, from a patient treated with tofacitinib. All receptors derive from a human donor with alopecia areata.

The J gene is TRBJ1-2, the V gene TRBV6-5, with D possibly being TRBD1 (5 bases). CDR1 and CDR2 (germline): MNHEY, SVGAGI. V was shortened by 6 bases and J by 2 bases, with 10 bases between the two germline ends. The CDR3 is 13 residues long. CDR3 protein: CASSHRGNYGYTF. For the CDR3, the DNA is TGTGCCAGCAGCCACCGGGGCAACTATGGCTACACCTTC.

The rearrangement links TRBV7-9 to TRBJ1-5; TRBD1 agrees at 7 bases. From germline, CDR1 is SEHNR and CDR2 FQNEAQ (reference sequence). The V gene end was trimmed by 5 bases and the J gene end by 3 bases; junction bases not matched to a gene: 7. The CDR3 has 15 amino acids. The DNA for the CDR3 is TGTGCCAGCAGCCCCGGGACAGACTACAATCAGCCCCAGCATTTT. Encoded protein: CASSPGTDYNQPQHF.

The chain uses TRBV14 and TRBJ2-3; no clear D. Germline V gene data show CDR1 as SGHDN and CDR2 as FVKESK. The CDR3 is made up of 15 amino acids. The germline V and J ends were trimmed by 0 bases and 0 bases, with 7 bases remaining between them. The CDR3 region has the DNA TGTGCCAGCAGCCAAGATCAGCAGAGCACAGATACGCAGTATTTT. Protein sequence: CASSQDQQSTDTQYF. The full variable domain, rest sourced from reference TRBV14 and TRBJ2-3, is EAGVTQFPSHSVIEKGQTVTLRCDPISGHDNLYWYRRVMGKEIKFLLHFVKESKQDESGMPNNRFLAERTGGTYSTLKVQPAELEDSGVYFCASSQDQQSTDTQYFGPGTRLTVL.

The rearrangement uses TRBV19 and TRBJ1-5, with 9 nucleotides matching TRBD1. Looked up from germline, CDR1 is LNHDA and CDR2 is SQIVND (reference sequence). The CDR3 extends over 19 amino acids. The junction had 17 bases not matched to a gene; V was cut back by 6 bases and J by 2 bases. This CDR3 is CASRIRTGVIYSGNQPQHF. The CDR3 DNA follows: TGTGCCAGTAGGATCCGGACAGGGGTTATCTATTCTGGCAATCAGCCCCAGCATTTT.

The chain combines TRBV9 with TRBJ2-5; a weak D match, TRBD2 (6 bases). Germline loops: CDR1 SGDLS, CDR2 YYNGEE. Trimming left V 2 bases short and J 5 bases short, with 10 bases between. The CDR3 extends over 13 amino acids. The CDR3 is CASSVGGDETQYF. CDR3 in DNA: TGTGCCAGCAGCGTGGGGGGAGACGAGACCCAGTACTTC.

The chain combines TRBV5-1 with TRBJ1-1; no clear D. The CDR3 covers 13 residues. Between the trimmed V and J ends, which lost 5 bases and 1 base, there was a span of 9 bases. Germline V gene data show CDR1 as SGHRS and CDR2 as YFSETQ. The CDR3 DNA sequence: TGCGCCAGCAGTACCCATGGGAACACTGAAGCTTTCTTT. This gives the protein CASSTHGNTEAFF.

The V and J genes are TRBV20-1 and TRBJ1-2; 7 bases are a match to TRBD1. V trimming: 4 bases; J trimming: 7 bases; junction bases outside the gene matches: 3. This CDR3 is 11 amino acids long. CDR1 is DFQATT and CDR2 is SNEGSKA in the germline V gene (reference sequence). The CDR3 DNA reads TGCAGTGCTAAAAAGGGGGCTGGCTACACCTTC. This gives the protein CSAKKGAGYTF.

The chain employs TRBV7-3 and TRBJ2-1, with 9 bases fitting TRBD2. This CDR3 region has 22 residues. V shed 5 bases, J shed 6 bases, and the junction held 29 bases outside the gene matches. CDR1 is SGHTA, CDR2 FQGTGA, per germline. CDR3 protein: CASSTAPVGGLAGAIGPNEQFF. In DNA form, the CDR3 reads TGTGCCAGCAGCACCGCGCCGGTCGGGGGCTTAGCGGGGGCCATCGGCCCCAATGAGCAGTTCTTC.

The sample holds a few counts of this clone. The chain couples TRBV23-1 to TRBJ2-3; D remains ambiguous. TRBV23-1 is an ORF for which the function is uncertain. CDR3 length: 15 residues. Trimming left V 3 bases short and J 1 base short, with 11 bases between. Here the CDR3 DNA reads TGCGCCAGCAGTCAGGGATTCCGCGGCACAGATACGCAGTATTTT. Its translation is CASSQGFRGTDTQYF.

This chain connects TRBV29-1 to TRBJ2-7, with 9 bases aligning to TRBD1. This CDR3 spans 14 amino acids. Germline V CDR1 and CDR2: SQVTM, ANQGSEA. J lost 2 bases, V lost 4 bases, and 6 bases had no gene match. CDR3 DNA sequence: TGCAGCGTTGCTGGACAGGGGAATGCCTACGAGCAGTACTTC. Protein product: CSVAGQGNAYEQYF.

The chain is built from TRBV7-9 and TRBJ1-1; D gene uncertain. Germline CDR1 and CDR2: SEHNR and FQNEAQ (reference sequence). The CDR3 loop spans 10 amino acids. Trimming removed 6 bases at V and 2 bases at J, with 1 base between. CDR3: CASSNTEAFF. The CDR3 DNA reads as TGTGCCAGCAGTAACACTGAAGCTTTCTTT.

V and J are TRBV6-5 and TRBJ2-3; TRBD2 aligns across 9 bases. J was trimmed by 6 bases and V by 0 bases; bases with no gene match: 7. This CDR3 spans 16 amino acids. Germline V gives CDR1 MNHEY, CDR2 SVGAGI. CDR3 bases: TGTGCCAGCAGTTACTCGTTGCGGGGGGGGCGGGATACGCAGTATTTT. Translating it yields CASSYSLRGGRDTQYF.

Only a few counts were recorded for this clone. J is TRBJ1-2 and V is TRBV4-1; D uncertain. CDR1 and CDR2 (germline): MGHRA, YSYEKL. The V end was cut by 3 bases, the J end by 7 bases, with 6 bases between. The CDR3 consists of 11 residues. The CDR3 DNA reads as TGCGCCAGCAGCCACCTCCTTGGCTACACCTTC. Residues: CASSHLLGYTF.

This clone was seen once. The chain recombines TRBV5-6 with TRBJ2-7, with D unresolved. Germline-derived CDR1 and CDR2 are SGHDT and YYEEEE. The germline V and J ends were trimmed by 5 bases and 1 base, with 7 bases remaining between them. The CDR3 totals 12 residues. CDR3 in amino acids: CASRGRSYEQYF. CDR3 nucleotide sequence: TGTGCCAGCAGGGGCAGATCCTACGAGCAGTACTTC.

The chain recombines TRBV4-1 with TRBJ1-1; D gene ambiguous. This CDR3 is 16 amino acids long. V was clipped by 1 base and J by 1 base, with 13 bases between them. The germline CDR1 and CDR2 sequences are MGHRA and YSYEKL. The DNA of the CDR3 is TGCGCCAGCAGCCAAGCTTGGGAGGGAAGGAACACTGAAGCTTTCTTT. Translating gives CASSQAWEGRNTEAFF.

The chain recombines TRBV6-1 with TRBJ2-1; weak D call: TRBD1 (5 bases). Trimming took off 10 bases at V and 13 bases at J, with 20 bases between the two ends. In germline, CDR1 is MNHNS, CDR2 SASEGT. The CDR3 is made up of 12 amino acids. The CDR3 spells CATVTETLPQFF. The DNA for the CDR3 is TGTGCCACGGTGACAGAAACATTACCCCAGTTCTTC.

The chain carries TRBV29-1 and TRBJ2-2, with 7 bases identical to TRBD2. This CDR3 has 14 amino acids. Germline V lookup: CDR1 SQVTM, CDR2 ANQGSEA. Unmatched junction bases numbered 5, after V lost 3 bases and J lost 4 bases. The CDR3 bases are TGCAGCGTTGACGGACTAGACGGCACCGGGGAGCTGTTTTTT. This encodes CSVDGLDGTGELFF.

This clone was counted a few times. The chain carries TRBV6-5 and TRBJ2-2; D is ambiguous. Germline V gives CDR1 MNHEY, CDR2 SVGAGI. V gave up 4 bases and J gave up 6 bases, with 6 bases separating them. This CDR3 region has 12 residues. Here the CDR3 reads CASSSLSGELFF. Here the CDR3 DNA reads TGTGCCAGCAGTTCTCTCTCCGGGGAGCTGTTTTTT.

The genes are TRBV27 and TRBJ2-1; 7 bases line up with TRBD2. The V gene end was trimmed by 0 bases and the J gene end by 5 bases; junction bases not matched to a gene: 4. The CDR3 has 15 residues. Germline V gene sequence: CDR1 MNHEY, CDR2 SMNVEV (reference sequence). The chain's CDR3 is CASSLSDRGDNEQFF. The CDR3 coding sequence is TGTGCCAGCAGTTTATCGGACCGGGGGGACAATGAGCAGTTCTTC.

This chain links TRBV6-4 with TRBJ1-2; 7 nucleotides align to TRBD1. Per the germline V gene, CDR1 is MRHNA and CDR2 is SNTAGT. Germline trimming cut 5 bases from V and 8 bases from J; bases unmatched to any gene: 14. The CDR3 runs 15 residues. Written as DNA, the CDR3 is TGTGCCAGCAGTAACAGAGGGGGCTCGGGTGTCGGCTACACCTTC. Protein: CASSNRGGSGVGYTF.